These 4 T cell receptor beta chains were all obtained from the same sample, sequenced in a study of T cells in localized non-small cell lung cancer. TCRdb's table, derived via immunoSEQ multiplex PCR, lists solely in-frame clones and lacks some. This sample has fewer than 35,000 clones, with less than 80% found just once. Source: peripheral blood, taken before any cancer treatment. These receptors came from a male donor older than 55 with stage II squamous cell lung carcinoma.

The CDR3 region is CAWSRTLFAGNTIYF. CDR3 in DNA: TGTGCCTGGAGTCGGACGCTGTTTGCTGGAAACACCATATATTTT. This chain uses TRBV30 with TRBJ1-3; no clear D gene. Trimming stripped 2 bases from V and 2 bases from J, with 13 bases between. Germline-derived CDR1 and CDR2 are GTSNPN and SVGIG (reference sequence). The CDR3 sequence is 15 residues long.

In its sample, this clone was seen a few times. DNA for the CDR3: TGTGCCAGCAGCGAGACCGGGACAGGGGGAAACACCATATATTTT. Encoded protein: CASSETGTGGNTIYF. The chain couples TRBV9 to TRBJ1-3; TRBD1 matches 9 bases. CDR1 and CDR2 (germline): SGDLS, YYNGEE. With V trimmed by 3 bases and J by 4 bases, 5 bases remained unmatched. This CDR3 spans 15 amino acids.

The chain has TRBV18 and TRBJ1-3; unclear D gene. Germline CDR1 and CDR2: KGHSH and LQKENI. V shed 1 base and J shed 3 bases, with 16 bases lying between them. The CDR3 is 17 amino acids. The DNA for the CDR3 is TGTGCCAGCTCACCACTTTCGGACTCCCGAGGTGGAAACACCATATATTTT. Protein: CASSPLSDSRGGNTIYF.

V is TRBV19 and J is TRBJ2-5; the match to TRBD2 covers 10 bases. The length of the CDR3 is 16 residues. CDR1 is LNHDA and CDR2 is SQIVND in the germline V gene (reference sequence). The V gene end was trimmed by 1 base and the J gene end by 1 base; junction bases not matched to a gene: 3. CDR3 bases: TGTGCCAGTAGTATAGGCGTAGCGGGGGGCCAAGAGACCCAGTACTTC. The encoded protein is CASSIGVAGGQETQYF.